Shown below are 29 T cell receptor beta chains from a single sample sequenced in a study of CD8+CD57+ T cells in acquired aplastic anemia. Patients included in sequencing had previously demonstrated CD8+CD57+ cell expansion by flow cytometry. Genomic DNA, the template, was used for profiling of the TCR beta VDJ and CDR3. MiXCR was run by TCRdb on the reads, yielding one entry per CDR3 protein. This table has 200,000 to 300,000 distinct CDR3 sequences, approximately 82% appearing once. The sample comprised sorted CD4+, CD8+, or CD8+CD57+ T cells (not recorded which) from PBMCs. The receptor source for this set is a human donor with aplastic anemia.

The V gene is TRBV11-1, the J gene TRBJ1-2, with D possibly being TRBD1 (6 bases). The length of the CDR3 is 16 residues. The ends were cut back, 4 bases at V and 3 bases at J, with 18 bases in the middle. Germline assignment: CDR1 SGHAT and CDR2 FQDESV (reference sequence). The CDR3, as DNA: TGTGCCAGCAGCTCAGGGGATACGGGCTTGGACTATGGCTACACCTTC. It specifies CASSSGDTGLDYGYTF. Together with reference TRBV11-1 and TRBJ1-2, the CDR3 gives the full variable domain: EAEVAQSPRYKITEKSQAVAFWCDPISGHATLYWYRQILGQGPELLVQFQDESVVDDSQLPKDRFSAERLKGVDSTLKIQPAELGDSAMYLCASSSGDTGLDYGYTFGSGTRLTVV.

As regards this clonotype: The final CDR3 position lacks the conserved phenylalanine or tryptophan, pointing to a likely read error. The limits of the CDR3 on the DNA are not certain, so only TCRdb's listed CDR3 is given. The chain is built from TRBV7-9 and TRBJ2-3; the DNA was not compared with TRBD2, the D call given in the table. Germline CDR1 SEHNR, CDR2 FQNEAQ (reference sequence). The CDR3 has 13 residues if both end residues are counted. The CDR3 loop is CASSVGRSGASYL.

The chain has TRBV20-1 and TRBJ1-2; weak D call: TRBD1 (5 bases). The length of the CDR3 is 13 residues. Trimming removed 1 base at V and 13 bases at J, with 19 bases between. In germline, CDR1 is DFQATT, CDR2 SNEGSKA (reference sequence). The CDR3 sequence is CSARGDYEQCCTF. DNA of the CDR3: TGCAGTGCTAGAGGGGACTACGAGCAGTGCTGCACCTTC.

The chain employs TRBV7-2 and TRBJ1-4; D not certain. The V and J ends lost 5 bases and 3 bases respectively, with 13 bases between them. The CDR3 extends over 15 amino acids. Germline V lookup: CDR1 SGHTA, CDR2 FQGNSA. The CDR3 nucleotides read TGTGCCAGCAGCCCTACACCAATCGCTAATGAAAAACTGTTTTTT. This codes for CASSPTPIANEKLFF.

A note on this clonotype: Since a far larger clone is one base different, this is likely a read error. The gene calls are TRBV7-8 and TRBJ1-2, with D uncertain. Germline CDR1 SGHVS, CDR2 FQNEAQ. This CDR3 comprises 15 residues. CDR3 protein: CVSSLTGGPDTQYTF. In nucleotides, the CDR3 is TGTGTCAGCAGCTTAACGGGAGGTCCCGATACGCAGTATACCTTC.

Notes on this clonotype: The conserved closing phenylalanine or tryptophan is absent in this CDR3, likely reflecting a read error. The limits of the CDR3 on the DNA are not certain, so only TCRdb's listed CDR3 is given. The rearrangement joins TRBV2 to TRBJ2-4. The CDR3 has 12 residues if both end residues are counted. The germline V gene has CDR1 SNHLY and CDR2 FYNNEI. The CDR3 sequence: CASGDGGNDTQY.

About this clonotype: Compared with germline, one end of the junction differs, possibly owing to a read error. The chain carries TRBV9 and TRBJ1-2; D is ambiguous. The germline gives CDR1 SGDLS, CDR2 YYNGEE. This CDR3 has 13 residues. The CDR3 coding sequence is TGTGCCAGCAGCGAAGGAGTGGACTTTTCCTACGCCTTC. Amino acid sequence: CASSEGVDFSYAF.

Comment on this clonotype: A read error may account for a junction end that differs from germline. The chain joins TRBV9 to TRBJ1-2; D is ambiguous. The germline CDR1 and CDR2 sequences are SGDLS and YYNGEE. The CDR3 has 15 amino acids. CDR3 residues: CASSLTGAMNNGYTF. CDR3 in DNA: TGTGCCAGCAGCTTGACTGGCGCAATGAACAATGGTTACACCTTC.

The chain recombines TRBV10-3 with TRBJ2-5; D perhaps matches TRBD1 (6 bases). The end of the DNA aligns better with TRBJ2-1, so the J call may be wrong. Looked up from germline, CDR1 is ENHRY and CDR2 is SYGVKD. The CDR3 spans 14 residues. This chain's CDR3 is CASSIVARGKEQFF. The CDR3 DNA reads TGTGCCAGCAGCATAGTGGCCAGGGGAAAGGAGCAGTTCTTC.

V usage is TRBV3-2 and J usage is TRBJ1-2. TRBV3-2 is an annotated pseudogene. The CDR3 loop spans 10 amino acids. The CDR3 spells CARWTYGYTF. In DNA, the CDR3 is TGTGCCAGGTGGACCTATGGCTACACCTTC.

The chain employs TRBV6-1 and TRBJ2-5; 8 positions match TRBD2. The CDR3 runs 24 residues. Germline values: CDR1 MNHNS, CDR2 SASEGT. V shed 7 bases, J shed 2 bases, and the junction held 36 bases outside the gene matches. The CDR3 nucleotides read TGTGCCAGCAAGGTAGCTATTTCGAGAGGAACGGCTAGCGGAGCGGGGGCAGAACAAGAGACCCAGTACTTC. Amino acid sequence: CASKVAISRGTASGAGAEQETQYF.

As regards this clonotype: Germline is not matched at one junction end, which may reflect a read error. V gene TRBV10-2 combines with J gene TRBJ2-7; maybe TRBD1 (6 bases). The CDR3 runs 13 residues. The germline CDR1 and CDR2 sequences are WSHSY and SAAADI. The CDR3: CTTKGRGSYEQYF. The CDR3 region has the DNA TGTACCACAAAGGGCAGGGGCTCCTACGAGCAGTACTTC.

A word on this clonotype: The junction shows a germline mismatch at one end, possibly a read error. The chain carries TRBV7-4 and TRBJ2-3; D could derive from TRBD1 or TRBD2 (6 bases each). The CDR3 spans 13 residues. CDR1 is SGHVT, CDR2 SQSDAQ, per germline. The CDR3 is CASSGRDTDKQYF. In nucleotides, the CDR3 is TGTGCCAGCAGCGGGCGGGACACAGATAAGCAGTATTTT.

Regarding this clonotype: The junction does not match germline at one end; this may be a read error. This chain links TRBV2 with TRBJ1-1; D is unresolved. Germline V CDR1 and CDR2: SNHLY, FYNNEI. This CDR3 comprises 13 residues. The chain's CDR3 is CASGDGGVAEAFF. The DNA of the CDR3 is TGTGCCAGCGGTGATGGCGGGGTCGCTGAAGCCTTCTTT.

The chain recombines TRBV7-3 with TRBJ2-6; 7 nucleotides line up with TRBD1. J was trimmed by 16 bases and V by 6 bases; bases with no gene match: 21. The CDR3 contains 16 residues. From germline, CDR1 is SGHTA and CDR2 FQGTGA. The CDR3: CASSSGGSCGDNQLTF. The CDR3 nucleotides are TGTGCCAGCAGTTCAGGGGGTAGTTGCGGAGACAACCAGCTGACTTTC. Looking up the rest from reference TRBV7-3 and TRBJ2-6 gives the full variable domain: GAGVSQTPSNKVTEKGKYVELRCDPISGHTALYWYRQSLGQGPEFLIYFQGTGAADDSGLPNDRFFAVRPEGSVSTLKIQRTERGDSAVYLCASSSGGSCGDNQLTFGAGSRLTVL.

The V gene is TRBV2, the J gene TRBJ2-7; D is ambiguous. Trimming cost V 4 bases and J 5 bases, with 12 bases left between them. The germline V gene has CDR1 SNHLY and CDR2 FYNNEI. CDR3 size: 13 residues. The CDR3 DNA reads TGTGCCAGCAGTGGTCACCGTACGGACGAGCAGTACTTC. This codes for CASSGHRTDEQYF.

With respect to this clonotype: Because the CDR3's place on the DNA is in doubt, the DNA is left out and the CDR3 is given as listed by TCRdb. The V call is TRBV20-1, the J call TRBJ1-1; whether TRBD1, the table's D call, matches the DNA was not checked. The germline gives CDR1 DFQATT, CDR2 SNEGSKA (reference sequence). The CDR3 extends over 17 residues, inclusive of both ends. CDR3 amino acids: CCASSGQGGGSDTEAFF.

This clonotype is a singleton in its sample. At one end, the junction sequence differs from germline, possibly due to a read error. The chain employs TRBV7-2 and TRBJ2-1, with 10 bases that match TRBD1. The V gene's germline CDR1 is SGHTA and CDR2 FQGNSA. CDR3 length: 14 amino acids. CDR3 sequence reads: CASSLTGGDNDGYF. The CDR3 DNA is TGTGCCAGCAGCTTGACAGGGGGCGACAATGATGGGTACTTC.

This clonotype was seen a handful of times. Since a much larger clone is just one base distant, this may be a read error. The chain uses TRBV7-6 and TRBJ2-3; D not certain. Germline lookup yields CDR1 SGHVS and CDR2 FNYEAQ. The CDR3 is 14 amino acids. CDR3 in amino acids: CASSLAHGPKKTQF. CDR3 nucleotide sequence: TGTGCCAGCAGCTTAGCCCACGGGCCAAAAAAGACCCAGTTT.

The CDR3 is CASSESTGGSYEQYF. Written as DNA, the CDR3 is TGTGCCAGCAGTGAATCGACAGGGGGCTCCTACGAGCAGTACTTC. The J gene is TRBJ2-7, the V gene TRBV25-1; 9 bases are a match to TRBD1. The V and J ends lost 1 base and 0 bases, in that order; junction bases with no gene match: 1. Germline CDR1 and CDR2: MGHDK and SYGVNS. This CDR3 comprises 15 residues.

This clonotype occurred once. V and J are TRBV5-1 and TRBJ1-2, with unresolved D. Trimming removed 4 bases from V and 7 bases from J, with 14 bases in between. The CDR3 extends over 13 amino acids. Germline V gives CDR1 SGHRS, CDR2 YFSETQ. CDR3 nucleotide sequence: TGCGCCAGCAGCCATTACCTTGCAGGTGGCTACACCTTC. As protein: CASSHYLAGGYTF.

A note on this clonotype: Sequence at one end of the junction differs from germline and may be a read error. The chain uses TRBV15 and TRBJ1-5, with D maybe TRBD1 (5 bases). Germline-derived CDR1 and CDR2 are LNHNV and YYDKDF (reference sequence). This CDR3 has 14 amino acids. The CDR3 region has the DNA TGTGCCAGCAGCGACCGGGGCATAAATCACCAGCAGTACTTT. Translating gives CASSDRGINHQQYF.

The CDR3 region is CASSPNGTAMFARQFF. The CDR3 DNA follows: TGTGCCAGCAGCCCTAATGGGACAGCAATGTTCGCGAGGCAGTTCTTC. The chain has TRBV7-6 and TRBJ2-1, with 7 bases lining up with TRBD1. Per the germline V gene, CDR1 is SGHVS and CDR2 is FNYEAQ. CDR3 length: 16 residues. The ends lost 5 bases at V and 12 bases at J; junction bases unmatched: 19.

Details on this clonotype: Germline is not matched at one junction end, which may reflect a read error. The chain links TRBV29-1 to TRBJ2-3, with D perhaps matching TRBD2 (6 bases). The germline gives CDR1 SQVTM, CDR2 ANQGSEA. The CDR3 spans 13 residues. CDR3 amino acids: CASEDGSTDAQYF. The CDR3 DNA reads as TGTGCCAGCGAGGACGGGAGTACAGATGCGCAGTATTTT.

Comment on this clonotype: The conserved phenylalanine or tryptophan normally closing the CDR3 is absent here, so this likely arose from a read error. The limits of the CDR3 on the DNA are not certain, so only TCRdb's listed CDR3 is given. The genes are TRBV7-2 and TRBJ2-1; whether TRBD1, the table's D call, matches the DNA was not checked. The germline V gene encodes CDR1 SGHTA and CDR2 FQGNSA. The CDR3 totals 13 residues, both ends included. This chain's CDR3 is CASSLTGGPDYVY.

This clonotype appeared a few times. The chain is built from TRBV5-4 and TRBJ1-1; weak D call: TRBD1 (5 bases). The germline V and J ends were trimmed by 2 bases and 1 base, with 12 bases remaining between them. The CDR3 has 15 residues. Per germline, CDR1 SGHNT and CDR2 YYREEE (reference sequence). In DNA form, the CDR3 reads TGTGCCAGCAGCTTAAATCGCACAGGGAACACTGAAGCTTTCTTT. It translates to CASSLNRTGNTEAFF.

Turning to this clonotype: In this CDR3 the conserved last residue, phenylalanine or tryptophan, is missing, so a read error is likely. No DNA is shown, since the ends of the CDR3 on it are uncertain; the CDR3 is the one TCRdb lists. The chain combines TRBV9 with TRBJ2-3; the table's D call, TRBD1, was not checked against the DNA. Germline CDR1 and CDR2: SGDLS and YYNGEE. Counting both end residues, the CDR3 totals 13 amino acids. The CDR3 here is CASSDDSAATQSL.

This sequence joins TRBV7-3 and TRBJ2-1, with D tentatively TRBD2 (5 bases). Trimming pared 2 bases from V and 10 bases from J, leaving 21 bases between. This CDR3 is 16 amino acids long. CDR1 and CDR2 (germline): SGHTA, FQGTGA. The DNA of the CDR3 is TGTGCCAGCAGCTTAGGACCACCAGCGGAGACCAAAGAGCAGTTCTTC. Translated: CASSLGPPAETKEQFF.

This clonotype was found a few times. Here the CDR3 DNA reads TGCGCCAGCAAAGCGGGCTCGGAAAGTTCACCCCTCCACTTT. This sequence encodes CASKAGSESSPLHF. The rearrangement links TRBV10-1 to TRBJ1-6; D unresolved. Germline V gene lookup returns CDR1 WNHNN and CDR2 SYGVQD (reference sequence). The CDR3 is 14 amino acids. The germline V and J ends were trimmed by 7 bases and 9 bases, with 16 bases remaining between them.